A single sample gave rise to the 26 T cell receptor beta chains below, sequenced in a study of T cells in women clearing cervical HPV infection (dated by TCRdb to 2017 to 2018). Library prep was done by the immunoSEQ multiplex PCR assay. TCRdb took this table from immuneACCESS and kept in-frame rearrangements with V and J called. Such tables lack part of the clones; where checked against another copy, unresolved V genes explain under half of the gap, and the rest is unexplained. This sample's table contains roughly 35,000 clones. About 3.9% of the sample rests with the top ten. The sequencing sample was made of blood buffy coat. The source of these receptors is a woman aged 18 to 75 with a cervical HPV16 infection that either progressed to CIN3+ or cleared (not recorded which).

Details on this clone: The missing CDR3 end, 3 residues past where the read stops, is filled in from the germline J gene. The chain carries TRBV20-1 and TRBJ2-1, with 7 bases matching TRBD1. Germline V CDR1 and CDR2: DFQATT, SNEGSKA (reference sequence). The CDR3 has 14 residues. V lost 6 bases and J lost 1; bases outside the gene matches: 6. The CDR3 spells CSANRGLSYNEQFF. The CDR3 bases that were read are TGCAGTGCCAACAGGGGCCTATCCTACAATGAG.

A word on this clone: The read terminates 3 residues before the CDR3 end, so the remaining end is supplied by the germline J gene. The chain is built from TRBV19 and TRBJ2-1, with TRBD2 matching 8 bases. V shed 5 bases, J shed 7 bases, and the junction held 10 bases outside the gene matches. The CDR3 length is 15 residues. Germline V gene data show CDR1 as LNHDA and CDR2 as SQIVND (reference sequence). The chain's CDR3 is CASSPVTGGANEQFF. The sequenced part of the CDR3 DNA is TGTGCCAGTAGTCCCGTGACGGGGGGGGCGAATGAG.

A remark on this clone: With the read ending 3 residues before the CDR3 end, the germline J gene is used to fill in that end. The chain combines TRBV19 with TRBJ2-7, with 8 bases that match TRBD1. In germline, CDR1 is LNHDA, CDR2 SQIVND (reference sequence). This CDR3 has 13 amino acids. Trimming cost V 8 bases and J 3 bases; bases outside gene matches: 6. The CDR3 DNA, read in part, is TGTGCCAGTCGTGGACAGGGCGGCTACGAG. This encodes CASRGQGGYE. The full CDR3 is CASRGQGGYEQYF.

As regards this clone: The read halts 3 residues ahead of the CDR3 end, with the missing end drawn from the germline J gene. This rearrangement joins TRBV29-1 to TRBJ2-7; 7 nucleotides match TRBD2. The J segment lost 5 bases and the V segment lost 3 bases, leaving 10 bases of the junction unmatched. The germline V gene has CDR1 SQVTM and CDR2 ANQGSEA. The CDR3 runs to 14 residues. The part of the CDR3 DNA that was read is TGCAGCGTTGATAACCCCCGGACTAGGAACGAG. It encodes CSVDNPRTRNE. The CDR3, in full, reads CSVDNPRTRNEQYF.

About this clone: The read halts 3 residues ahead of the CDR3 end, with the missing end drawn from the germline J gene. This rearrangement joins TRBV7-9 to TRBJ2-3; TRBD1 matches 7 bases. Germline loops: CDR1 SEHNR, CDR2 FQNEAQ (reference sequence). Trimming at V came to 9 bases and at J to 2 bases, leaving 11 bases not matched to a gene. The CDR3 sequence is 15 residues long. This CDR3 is CARAAGGSNTDTQYF. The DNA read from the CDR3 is TGTGCCAGGGCAGCAGGGGGATCAAACACAGATACG.

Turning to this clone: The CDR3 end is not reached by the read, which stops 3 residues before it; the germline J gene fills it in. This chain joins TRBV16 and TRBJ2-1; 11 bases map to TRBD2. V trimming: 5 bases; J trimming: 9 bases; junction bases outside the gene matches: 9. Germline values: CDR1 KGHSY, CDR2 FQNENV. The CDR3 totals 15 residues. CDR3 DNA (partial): TGTGCCAGCAGCAAAACTAGCGGGAGTACAGCTGAG. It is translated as CASSKTSGSTAE. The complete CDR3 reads CASSKTSGSTAEQFF.

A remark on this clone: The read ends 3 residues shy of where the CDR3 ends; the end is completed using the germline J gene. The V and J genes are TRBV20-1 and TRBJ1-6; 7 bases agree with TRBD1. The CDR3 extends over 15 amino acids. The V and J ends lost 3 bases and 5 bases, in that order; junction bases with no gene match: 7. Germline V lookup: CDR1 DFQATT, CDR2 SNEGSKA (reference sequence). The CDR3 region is CSARAGTVDNSPLHF. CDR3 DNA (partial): TGCAGTGCTAGGGCCGGGACAGTTGATAATTCACCC.

CDR3 region: CASSSRLEGADTQYF. Incomplete CDR3 DNA: TGTGCCAGCAGTTCAAGACTAGAAGGCGCAGATACG. The gene calls are TRBV7-9 and TRBJ2-3, with D maybe TRBD2 (6 bases). The DNA ends 3 residues before the CDR3 does, and the rest of the CDR3 is filled in from the germline J gene. The CDR3 consists of 15 residues. Germline CDR1 and CDR2: SEHNR and FQNEAQ (reference sequence). V dropped 6 bases and J dropped 4 bases, with 17 bases sitting between them.

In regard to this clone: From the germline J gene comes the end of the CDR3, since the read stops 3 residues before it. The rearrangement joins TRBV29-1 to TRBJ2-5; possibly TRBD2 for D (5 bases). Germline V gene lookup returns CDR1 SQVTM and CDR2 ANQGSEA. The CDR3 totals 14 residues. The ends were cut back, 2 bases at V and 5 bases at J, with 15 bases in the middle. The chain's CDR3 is CSVESGGSVETQYF. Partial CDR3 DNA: TGCAGCGTTGAAAGCGGTGGGTCGGTGGAGACC. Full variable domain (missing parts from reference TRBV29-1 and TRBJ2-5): SAVISQKPSRDICQRGTSLTIQCQVDSQVTMMFWYRQQPGQSLTLIATANQGSEATYESGFVIDKFPISRPNLTFSTLTVSNMSPEDSSIYLCSVESGGSVETQYFGPGTRLLVL.

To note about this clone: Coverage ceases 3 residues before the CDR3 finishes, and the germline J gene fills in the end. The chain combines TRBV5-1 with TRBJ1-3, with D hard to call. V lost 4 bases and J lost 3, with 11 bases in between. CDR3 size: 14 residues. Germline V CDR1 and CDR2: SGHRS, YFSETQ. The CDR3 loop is CASSALSGGNTIYF. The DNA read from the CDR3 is TGCGCCAGCAGCGCACTCTCGGGTGGAAACACC.

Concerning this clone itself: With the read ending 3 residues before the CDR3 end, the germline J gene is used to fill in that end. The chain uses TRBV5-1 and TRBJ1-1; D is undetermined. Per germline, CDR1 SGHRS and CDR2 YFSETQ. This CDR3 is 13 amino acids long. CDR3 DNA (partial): TGCGCCAGCAGCTTGGGCGGGCGAGTGGAA. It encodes CASSLGGRVE. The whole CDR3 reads CASSLGGRVEAFF. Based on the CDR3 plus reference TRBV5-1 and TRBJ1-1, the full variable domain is KAGVTQTPRYLIKTRGQQVTLSCSPISGHRSVSWYQQTPGQGLQFLFEYFSETQRNKGNFPGRFSGRQFSNSRSEMNVSTLELGDSALYLCASSLGGRVEAFFGQGTRLTVV.

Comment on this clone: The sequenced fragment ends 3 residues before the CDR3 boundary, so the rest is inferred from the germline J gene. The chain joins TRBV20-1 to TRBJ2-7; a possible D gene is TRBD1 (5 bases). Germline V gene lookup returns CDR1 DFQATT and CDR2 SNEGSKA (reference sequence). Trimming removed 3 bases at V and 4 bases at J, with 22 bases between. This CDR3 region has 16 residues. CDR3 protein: CSASGTGGEDIYEQYF. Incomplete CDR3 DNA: TGCAGTGCTAGTGGCACCGGTGGAGAGGACATATACGAG.

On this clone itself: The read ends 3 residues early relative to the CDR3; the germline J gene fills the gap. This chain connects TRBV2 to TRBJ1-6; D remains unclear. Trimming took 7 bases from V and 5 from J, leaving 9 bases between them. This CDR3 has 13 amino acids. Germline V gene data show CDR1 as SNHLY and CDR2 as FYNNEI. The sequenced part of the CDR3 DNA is TGTGCCAGCACCGAGCAAAATAATTCACCC. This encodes CASTEQNNSP. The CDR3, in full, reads CASTEQNNSPLHF.

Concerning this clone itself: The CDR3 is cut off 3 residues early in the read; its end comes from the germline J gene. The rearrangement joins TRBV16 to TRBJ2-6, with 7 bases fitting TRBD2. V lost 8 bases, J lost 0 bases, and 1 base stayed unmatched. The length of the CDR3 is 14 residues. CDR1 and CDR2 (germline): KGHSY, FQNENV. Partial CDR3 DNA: TGTGCCAGCGGGGGGGTCTCTGGGGCCAACGTC. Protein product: CASGGVSGANV. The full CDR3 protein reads CASGGVSGANVLTF.

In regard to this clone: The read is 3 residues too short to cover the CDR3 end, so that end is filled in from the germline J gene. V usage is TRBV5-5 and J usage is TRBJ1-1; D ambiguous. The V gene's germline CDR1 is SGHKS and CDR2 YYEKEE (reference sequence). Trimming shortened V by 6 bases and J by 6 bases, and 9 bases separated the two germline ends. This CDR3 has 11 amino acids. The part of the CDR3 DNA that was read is TGTGCCAGCAACTTAGCTCCTGAA. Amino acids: CASNLAPE. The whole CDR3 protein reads CASNLAPEAFF.

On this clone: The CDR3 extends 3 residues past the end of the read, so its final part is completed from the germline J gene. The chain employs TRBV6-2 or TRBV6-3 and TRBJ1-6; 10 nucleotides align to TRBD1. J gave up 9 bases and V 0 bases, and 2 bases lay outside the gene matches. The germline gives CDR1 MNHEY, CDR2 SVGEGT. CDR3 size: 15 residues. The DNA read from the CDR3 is TGTGCCAGCAGTTACTCGACAGGGGGCTTTTCACCC. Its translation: CASSYSTGGFSP. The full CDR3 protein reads CASSYSTGGFSPLHF.

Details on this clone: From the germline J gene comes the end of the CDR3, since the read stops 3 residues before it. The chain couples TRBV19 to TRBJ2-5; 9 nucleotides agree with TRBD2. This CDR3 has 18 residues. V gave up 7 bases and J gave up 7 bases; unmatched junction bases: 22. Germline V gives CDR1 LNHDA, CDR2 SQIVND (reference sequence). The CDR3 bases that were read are TGTGCCAGTATGAGGACAAGCGGGGGGCCCGAAGGAATGGCGACC. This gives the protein CASMRTSGGPEGMAT. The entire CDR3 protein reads CASMRTSGGPEGMATQYF.

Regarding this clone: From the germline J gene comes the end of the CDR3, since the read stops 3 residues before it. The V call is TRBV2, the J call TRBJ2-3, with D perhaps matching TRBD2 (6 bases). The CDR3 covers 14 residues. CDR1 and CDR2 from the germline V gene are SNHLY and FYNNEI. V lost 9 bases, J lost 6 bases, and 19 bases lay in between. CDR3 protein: CASAGLTAGDTQYF. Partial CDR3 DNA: TGTGCCAGTGCGGGACTCACGGCGGGGGATACG.

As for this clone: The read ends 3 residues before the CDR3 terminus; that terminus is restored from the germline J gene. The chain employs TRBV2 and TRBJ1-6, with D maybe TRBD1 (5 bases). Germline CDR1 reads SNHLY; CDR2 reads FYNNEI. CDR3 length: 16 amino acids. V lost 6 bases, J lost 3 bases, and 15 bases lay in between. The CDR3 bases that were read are TGTGCCAGCAGCAAAAGGGGTAGCCTCTATAATTCACCC. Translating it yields CASSKRGSLYNSP. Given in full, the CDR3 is CASSKRGSLYNSPLHF.

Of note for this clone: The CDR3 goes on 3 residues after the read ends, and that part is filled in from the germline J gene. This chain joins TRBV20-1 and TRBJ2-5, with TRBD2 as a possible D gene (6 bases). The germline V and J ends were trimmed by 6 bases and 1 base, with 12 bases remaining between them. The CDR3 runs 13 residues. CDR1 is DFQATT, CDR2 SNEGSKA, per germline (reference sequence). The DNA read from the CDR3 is TGCAGTGCCGGGGGTCACTTCCAAGAGACC. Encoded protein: CSAGGHFQET. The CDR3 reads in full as CSAGGHFQETQYF.

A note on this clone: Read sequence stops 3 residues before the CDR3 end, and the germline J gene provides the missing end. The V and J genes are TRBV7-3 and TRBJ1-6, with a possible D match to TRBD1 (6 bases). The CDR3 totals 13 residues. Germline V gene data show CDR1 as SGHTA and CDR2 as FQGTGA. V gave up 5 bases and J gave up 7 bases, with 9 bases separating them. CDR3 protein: CASSTDRNSPLHF. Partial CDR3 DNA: TGTGCCAGCAGCACAGACAGGAATTCACCC.

The sequenced CDR3 bases are TGTGCCAGTAGGACGCAGGGAGTTTCCGGGGAG. It encodes CASRTQGVSGE. The CDR3 reads in full as CASRTQGVSGELFF. This rearrangement joins TRBV19 to TRBJ2-2, with D possibly being TRBD1 or TRBD2 (5 bases each). The read is 3 residues too short to cover the CDR3 end, so that end is filled in from the germline J gene. The V end lost 6 bases, the J end lost 6 bases, and 14 bases lay between the germline ends. The CDR3 is 14 residues long. Germline loops: CDR1 LNHDA, CDR2 SQIVND (reference sequence). Together with reference TRBV19 and TRBJ2-2, the CDR3 gives the full variable domain: DGGITQSPKYLFRKEGQNVTLSCEQNLNHDAMYWYRQDPGQGLRLIYYSQIVNDFQKGDIAEGYSVSREKKESFPLTVTSAQKNPTAFYLCASRTQGVSGELFFGEGSRLTVL.

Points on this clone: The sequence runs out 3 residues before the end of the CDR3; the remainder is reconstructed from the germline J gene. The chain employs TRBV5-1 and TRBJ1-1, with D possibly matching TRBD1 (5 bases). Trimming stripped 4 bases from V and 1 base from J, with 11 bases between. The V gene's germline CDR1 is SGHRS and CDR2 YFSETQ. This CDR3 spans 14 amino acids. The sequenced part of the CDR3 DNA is TGCGCCAGCAGCCCCCAAGGGGCGAACACTGAA. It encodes CASSPQGANTE. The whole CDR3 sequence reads CASSPQGANTEAFF.

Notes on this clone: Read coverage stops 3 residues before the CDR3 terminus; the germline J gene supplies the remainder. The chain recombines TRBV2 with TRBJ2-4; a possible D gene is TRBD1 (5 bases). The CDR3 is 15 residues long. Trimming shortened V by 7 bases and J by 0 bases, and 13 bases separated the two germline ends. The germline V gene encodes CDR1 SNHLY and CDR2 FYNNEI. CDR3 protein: CASTTDILAKNIQYF. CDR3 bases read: TGTGCCAGCACCACGGACATACTAGCCAAAAACATT.

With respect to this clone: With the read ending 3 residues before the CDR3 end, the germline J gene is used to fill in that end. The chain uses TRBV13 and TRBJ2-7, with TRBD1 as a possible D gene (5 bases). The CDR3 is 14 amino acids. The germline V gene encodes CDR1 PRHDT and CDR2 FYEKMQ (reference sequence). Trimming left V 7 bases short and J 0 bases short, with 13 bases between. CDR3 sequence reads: CASTLGQFSYEQYF. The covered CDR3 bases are TGTGCCAGCACATTGGGGCAGTTCTCCTACGAG.

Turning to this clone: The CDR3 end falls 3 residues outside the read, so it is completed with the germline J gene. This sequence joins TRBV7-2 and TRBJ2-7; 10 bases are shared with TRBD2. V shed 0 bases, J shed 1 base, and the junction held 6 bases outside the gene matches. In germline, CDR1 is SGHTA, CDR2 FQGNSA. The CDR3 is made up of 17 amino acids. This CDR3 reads CASSLALVSGRSYEQYF. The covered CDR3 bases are TGTGCCAGCAGCTTAGCCCTAGTTAGCGGGAGGTCCTACGAG.